Listed here is a single T cell receptor beta chain. Its recognized antigen is unknown. Base qualities are missing; no much larger clone stands one base away. The library was prepared using the immunoSEQ multiplex PCR assay. TCRdb re-hosts the immuneACCESS table, in-frame sequences only. Its copies lack some clones; in the studies checked, an unresolved V gene accounts for under half of them, and the cause for the rest is not known. For this sample the table gives tens of thousands of clones, of which just over 90% were detected only once. The ten largest clones represent about 2.5% of the sample. These data are taken from a study of T cell changes during pregnancy in multiple sclerosis (dated by TCRdb to between 2019 and 2020). Context from the whole study: The study examined how the T cell repertoire changed over the course of pregnancy in women with multiple sclerosis.

The receptor's source is a female donor with multiple sclerosis, enrolled in a pregnancy study. The material was peripheral blood, obtained in the second trimester of pregnancy.

This receptor has the CDR3 CAWSVQDRRYEQYF. The nucleotides read TGTGCCTGGAGTGTACAGGACAGGAGGTACGAGCAGTACTTC. This receptor chain uses TRBV30 and TRBJ2-7, with 7 bases aligning to TRBD1. V has 0 bases trimmed and J has 4 bases trimmed; junction bases matching no gene number 6. CDR1 and CDR2 (GTSNPN, SVGIG) derive from the germline V gene (reference sequence). Measured from the cysteine to the phenylalanine, the CDR3 is 14 residues long. Here the CDR3 DNA is all that survives: 42 bases in frame from base 1.